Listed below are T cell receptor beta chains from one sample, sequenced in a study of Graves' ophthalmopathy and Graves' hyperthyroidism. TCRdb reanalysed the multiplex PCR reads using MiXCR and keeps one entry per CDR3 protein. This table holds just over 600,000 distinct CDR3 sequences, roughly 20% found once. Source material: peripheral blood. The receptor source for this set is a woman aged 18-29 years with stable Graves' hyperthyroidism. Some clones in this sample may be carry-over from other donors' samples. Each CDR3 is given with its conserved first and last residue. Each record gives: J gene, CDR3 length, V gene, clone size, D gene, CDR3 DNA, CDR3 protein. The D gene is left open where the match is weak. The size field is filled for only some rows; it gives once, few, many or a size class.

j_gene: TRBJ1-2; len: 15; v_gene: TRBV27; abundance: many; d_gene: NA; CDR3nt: TGTGCCAGCAGTTTAACCCGGGTTCCTAACTATGGCTACACCTTC; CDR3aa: CASSLTRVPNYGYTF
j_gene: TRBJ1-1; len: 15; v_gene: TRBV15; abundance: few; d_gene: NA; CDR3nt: TGTGCCACCAGCAGAGGGGCGGGGCCCGTGCCTGAAGCTTTCTTT; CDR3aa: CATSRGAGPVPEAFF
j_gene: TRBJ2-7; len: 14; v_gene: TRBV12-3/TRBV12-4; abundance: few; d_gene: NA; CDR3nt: TGTGCCAGCAGTACCCCGGACTTGCCTTACGAGCAGTACTTC; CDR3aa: CASSTPDLPYEQYF
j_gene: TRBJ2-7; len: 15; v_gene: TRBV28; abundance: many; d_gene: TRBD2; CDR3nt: TGTGCCAGCAGTTTAGCCGGGACTAGCTCCTACGAGCAGTACTTC; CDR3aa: CASSLAGTSSYEQYF
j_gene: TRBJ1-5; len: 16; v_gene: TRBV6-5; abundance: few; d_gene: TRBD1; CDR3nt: TGTGCCAGCAGTTCGCCGGGACAGGGTATAGGTCAGCCCCAGCATTTT; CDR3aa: CASSSPGQGIGQPQHF
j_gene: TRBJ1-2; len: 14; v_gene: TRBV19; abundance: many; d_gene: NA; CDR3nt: TGTGCCAGTAGTACCCCCCGCGGCTCATATGGCTACACCTTC; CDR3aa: CASSTPRGSYGYTF
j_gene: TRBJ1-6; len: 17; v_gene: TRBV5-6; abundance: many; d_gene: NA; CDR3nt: TGTGCCAGCACCGGACCCGGGACTTTAAGTTGGAATTCACCCCTCCACTTT; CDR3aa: CASTGPGTLSWNSPLHF
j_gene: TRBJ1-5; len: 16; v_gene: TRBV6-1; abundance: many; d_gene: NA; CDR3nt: TGTGCCAGCAGCCCAAGTAGGAGGGGTAGCGGACAGCCCCAGCATTTT; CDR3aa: CASSPSRRGSGQPQHF
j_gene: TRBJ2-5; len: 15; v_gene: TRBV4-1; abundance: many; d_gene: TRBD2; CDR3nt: TGCGCCAGCAGCCAACCTGGGACTAACCAAGAGACCCAGTACTTC; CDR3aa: CASSQPGTNQETQYF
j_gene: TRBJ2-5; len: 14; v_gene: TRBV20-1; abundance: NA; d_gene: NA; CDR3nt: TGCAGTGCTAGAGATTTGTCCGCCGTCGGGACCCAGTACTTC; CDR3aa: CSARDLSAVGTQYF
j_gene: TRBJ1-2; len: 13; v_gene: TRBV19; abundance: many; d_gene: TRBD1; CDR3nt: TGTGCCAGTAGTCCGACAGGGAAGCATGGCTACACCTTC; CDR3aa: CASSPTGKHGYTF
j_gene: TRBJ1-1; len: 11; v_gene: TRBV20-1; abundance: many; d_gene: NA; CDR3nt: TGCAGTGCTCCAGGGAACACTGAATCTTTCTTT; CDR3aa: CSAPGNTESFF
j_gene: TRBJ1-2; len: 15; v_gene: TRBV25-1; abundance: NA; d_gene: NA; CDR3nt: TGTGCCAGCAGTGATGCCAGGGTAGCTAACTATGGCTACACCTTC; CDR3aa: CASSDARVANYGYTF
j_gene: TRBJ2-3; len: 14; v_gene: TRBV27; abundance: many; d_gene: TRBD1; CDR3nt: TGTGCCAGCAGCCAGGACAGGGGATGGGATACGCAGTATTTT; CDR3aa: CASSQDRGWDTQYF
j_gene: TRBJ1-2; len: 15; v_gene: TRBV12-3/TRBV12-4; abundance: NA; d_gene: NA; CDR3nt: TGTGCCAGCAGTTTAGCGCTCATTAGGGGTTATGGCTACACCTTC; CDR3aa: CASSLALIRGYGYTF
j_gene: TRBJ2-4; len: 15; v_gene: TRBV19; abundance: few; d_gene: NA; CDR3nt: TGTGCCAGTAGTATACAGGCGGGGGCCAAAAACATTCAGTACTTC; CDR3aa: CASSIQAGAKNIQYF
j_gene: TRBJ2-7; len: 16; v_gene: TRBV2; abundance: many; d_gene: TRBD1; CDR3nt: TGTGCCAGCAGTGTCGTCGAGGGACAGGTCGGCTACGAGCAGTACTTC; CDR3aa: CASSVVEGQVGYEQYF
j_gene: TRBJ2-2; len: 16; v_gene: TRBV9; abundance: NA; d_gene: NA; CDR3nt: TGTGCCAGCAGCGTAGAGGGGGGCCGATACACCGGGGAGCTGTTTTTT; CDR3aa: CASSVEGGRYTGELFF
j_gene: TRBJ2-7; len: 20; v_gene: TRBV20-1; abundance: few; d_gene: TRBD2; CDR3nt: TGCAGTGCCCCAAGGCTCGGGACTAGCGGGAGGGCCCTGTTAACCTACGAGCAGTACTTC; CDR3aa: CSAPRLGTSGRALLTYEQYF
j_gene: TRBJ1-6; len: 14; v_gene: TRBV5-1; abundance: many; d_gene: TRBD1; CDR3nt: TGCGCCAGCAGCGCGGGACAGGGCGATTCACCCCTCCACTTT; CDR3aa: CASSAGQGDSPLHF
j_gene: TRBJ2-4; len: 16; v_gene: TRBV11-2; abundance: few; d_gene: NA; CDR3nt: TGTGCCAGCAGCTCCCATGAACAGGGACCCAAAAACATTCAGTACTTC; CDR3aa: CASSSHEQGPKNIQYF
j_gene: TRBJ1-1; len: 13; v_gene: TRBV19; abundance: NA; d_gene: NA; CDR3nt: TGTGCCAGTAGTATACTAATGAACACTGAAGCTTTCTTT; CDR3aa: CASSILMNTEAFF
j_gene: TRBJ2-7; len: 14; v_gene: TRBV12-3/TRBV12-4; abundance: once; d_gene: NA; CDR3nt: TGTGCCAGCAGTTTTGGACAGAACCCCTACGAGCAGTACTTC; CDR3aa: CASSFGQNPYEQYF
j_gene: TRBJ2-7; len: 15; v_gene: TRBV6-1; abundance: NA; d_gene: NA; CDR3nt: TGTGCCAGCAGTCCGCAGGGATCCTCTCTCTACGAGCAGTACTTC; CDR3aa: CASSPQGSSLYEQYF
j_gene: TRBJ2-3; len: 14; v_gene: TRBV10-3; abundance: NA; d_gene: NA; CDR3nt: TGTGCCATCAGCGAAGGACAGTCCACAGATACGCAGTATTTT; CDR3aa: CAISEGQSTDTQYF
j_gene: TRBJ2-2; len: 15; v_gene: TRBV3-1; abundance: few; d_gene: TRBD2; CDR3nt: TGTGCCAGCAGCCCAAAACCGGGCGGGGGCGGGGAGCTGTTTTTT; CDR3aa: CASSPKPGGGGELFF
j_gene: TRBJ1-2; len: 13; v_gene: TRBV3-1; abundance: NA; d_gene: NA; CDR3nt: TGTGCCAGCAGCCAAGCAGGGTTGGATGGCTACACCTTC; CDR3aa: CASSQAGLDGYTF
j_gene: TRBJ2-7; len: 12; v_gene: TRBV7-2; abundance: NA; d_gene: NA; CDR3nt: TGTGCCAGCAGCTTAGCGCTAGGGTCGCAGTACTTC; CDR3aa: CASSLALGSQYF
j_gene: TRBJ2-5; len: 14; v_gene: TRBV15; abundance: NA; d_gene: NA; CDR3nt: TGTGCCACCAGCACTCCGGGGTCGGAAGAGACCCAGTACTTC; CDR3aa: CATSTPGSEETQYF
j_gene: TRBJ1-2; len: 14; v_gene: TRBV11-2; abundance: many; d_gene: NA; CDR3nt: TGTGCCAGCAGCCAACAGGCTCCATCCGGAGGCTACACCTTC; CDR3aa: CASSQQAPSGGYTF
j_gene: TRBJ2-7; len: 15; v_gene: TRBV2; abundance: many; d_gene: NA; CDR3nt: TGTGCCAGCAGCCCCGGGAAAAGAGGCACCTACGAGCAGTACTTC; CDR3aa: CASSPGKRGTYEQYF
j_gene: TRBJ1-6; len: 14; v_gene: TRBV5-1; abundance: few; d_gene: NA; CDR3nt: TGCGCCAGCAGCCGCCTACAGGATAATTCACCCCTCCACTTT; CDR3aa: CASSRLQDNSPLHF
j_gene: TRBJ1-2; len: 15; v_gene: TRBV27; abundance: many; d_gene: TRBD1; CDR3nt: TGTGCCAGCAGTTTTAGGACAGGGGGCGACTATGGCTACACCTTC; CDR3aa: CASSFRTGGDYGYTF
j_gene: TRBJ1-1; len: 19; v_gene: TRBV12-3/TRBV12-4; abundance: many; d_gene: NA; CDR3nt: TGTGCCAGCAGTTTTGGGTCCGTGACAGGACGGAGATTAAACACTGAAGCTTTCTTT; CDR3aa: CASSFGSVTGRRLNTEAFF
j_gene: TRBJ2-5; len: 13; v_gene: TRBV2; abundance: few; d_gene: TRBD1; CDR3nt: TGTGCCTCCCGGACAGGGTTTGGGGAGACCCAGTACTTC; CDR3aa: CASRTGFGETQYF
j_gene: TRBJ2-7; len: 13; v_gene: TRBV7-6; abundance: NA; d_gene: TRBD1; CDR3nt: TGTGCCAGCAGCCGGGGACAGGGAGCCGAGCAGTACTTC; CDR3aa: CASSRGQGAEQYF
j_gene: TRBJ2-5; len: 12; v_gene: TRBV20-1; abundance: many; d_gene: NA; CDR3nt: TGCAGTGCGAACAGGGATCAAGAGACCCAGTACTTC; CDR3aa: CSANRDQETQYF
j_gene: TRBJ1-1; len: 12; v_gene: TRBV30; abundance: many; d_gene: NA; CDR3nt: TGTGCCTGGAGTTTTTCGGAAACTGAAGCTTTCTTT; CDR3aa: CAWSFSETEAFF
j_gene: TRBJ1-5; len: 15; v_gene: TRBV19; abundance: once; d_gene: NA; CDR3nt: TGTGCCAGTAGTATGGGGGTAAATGGCAATCAGCCCCAGCATTTT; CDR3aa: CASSMGVNGNQPQHF
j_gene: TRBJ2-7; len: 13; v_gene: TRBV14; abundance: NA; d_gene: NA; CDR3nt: TGTGCCAGCAGCCAATGGCGGGCCAGAGAGCAGTACTTC; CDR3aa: CASSQWRAREQYF
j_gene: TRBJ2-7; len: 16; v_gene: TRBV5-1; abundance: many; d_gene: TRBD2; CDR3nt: TGCGCCAGCAGCCATCAGGGTAGCGGGGGCTCCTACGAGCAGTACTTC; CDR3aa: CASSHQGSGGSYEQYF
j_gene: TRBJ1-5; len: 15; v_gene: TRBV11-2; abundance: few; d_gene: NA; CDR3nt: TGTGCCAGCAGCTTAGAGGCTGCAAGCAATCAGCCCCAGCATTTT; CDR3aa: CASSLEAASNQPQHF
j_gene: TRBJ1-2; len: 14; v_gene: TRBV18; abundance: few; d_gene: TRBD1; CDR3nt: TGTGCCAGCTCACCACTGGGACAGGGACTTGGCTACACCTTC; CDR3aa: CASSPLGQGLGYTF
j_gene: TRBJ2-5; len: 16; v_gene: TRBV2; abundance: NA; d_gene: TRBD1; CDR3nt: TGTGCCAGCAGTGAAGCTAGGACAGGGAGGCGAGAGACCCAGTACTTC; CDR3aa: CASSEARTGRRETQYF
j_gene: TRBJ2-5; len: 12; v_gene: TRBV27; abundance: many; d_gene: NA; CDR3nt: TGTGCCAGCAGTGACGATCAAGAGACCCAGTACTTC; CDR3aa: CASSDDQETQYF